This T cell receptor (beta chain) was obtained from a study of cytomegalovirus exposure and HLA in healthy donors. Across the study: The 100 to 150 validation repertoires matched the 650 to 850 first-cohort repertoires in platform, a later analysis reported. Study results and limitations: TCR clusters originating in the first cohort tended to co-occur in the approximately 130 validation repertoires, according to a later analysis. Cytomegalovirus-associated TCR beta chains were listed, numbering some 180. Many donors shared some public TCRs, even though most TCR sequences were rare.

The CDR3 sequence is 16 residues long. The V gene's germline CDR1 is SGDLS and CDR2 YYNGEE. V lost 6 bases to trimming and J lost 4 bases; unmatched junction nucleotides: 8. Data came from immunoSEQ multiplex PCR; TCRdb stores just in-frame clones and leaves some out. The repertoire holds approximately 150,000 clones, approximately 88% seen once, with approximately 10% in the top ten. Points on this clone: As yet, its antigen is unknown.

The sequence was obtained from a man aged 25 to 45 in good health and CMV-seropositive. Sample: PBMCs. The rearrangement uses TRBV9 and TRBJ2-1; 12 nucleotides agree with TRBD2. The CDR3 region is CASNPTSGSSYNEQFF. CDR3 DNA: TGTGCCAGCAACCCGACTAGCGGGAGTTCGTACAATGAGCAGTTCTTC.